One sample yielded the 24 T cell receptor beta chains listed below, sequenced in a study of T-cell memory formation after mild COVID-19. TCRdb reanalysed the 5' RACE reads using MiXCR and keeps one entry per CDR3 protein. The sample carries about 57,000 distinct CDR3 sequences, 12% recorded once. Sequencing used PBMCs or a T cell subset sorted from them (not recorded which). The receptors stem from a man in his late teens or twenties who had mild COVID-19 (a few samples of this study predate the infection). Cell type and time point are not known.

The chain carries TRBV27 and TRBJ1-6; D remains ambiguous. Germline CDR1 is MNHEY and CDR2 is SMNVEV (reference sequence). Trimming shortened V by 0 bases and J by 6 bases, and 6 bases separated the two germline ends. The CDR3 spans 14 residues. Here the CDR3 DNA reads TGTGCCAGCAGTTTATCAGTTTTTAATTCACCCCTCCACTTT. Its protein product is CASSLSVFNSPLHF.

The rearrangement uses TRBV29-1 and TRBJ1-5, with unresolved D. This CDR3 has 13 amino acids. Germline V gene sequence: CDR1 SQVTM, CDR2 ANQGSEA. The V end lost 4 bases, the J end lost 6 bases, and 13 bases lay between the germline ends. The CDR3 DNA reads TGCAGCGTTGGACACGGGCGAGGTCAGCCCCAGCATTTT. It encodes CSVGHGRGQPQHF.

The V call is TRBV7-2, the J call TRBJ2-5; D ambiguous. The CDR3 consists of 15 residues. The V and J ends lost 7 bases and 0 bases respectively, with 15 bases between them. Germline V gene data show CDR1 as SGHTA and CDR2 as FQGNSA. Here the CDR3 reads CASTRHYRYQETQYF. The CDR3, as DNA: TGTGCCAGCACAAGGCACTACCGGTACCAAGAGACCCAGTACTTC.

This clonotype was seen more than once but under ten times. The chain combines TRBV7-2 with TRBJ2-3; TRBD2 aligns across 7 bases. Looked up from germline, CDR1 is SGHTA and CDR2 is FQGNSA. This CDR3 region has 17 residues. J lost 1 base, V lost 3 bases, and 10 bases had no gene match. DNA of the CDR3: TGTGCCAGCAGCTTTCGGGGGGACGGGTGGGGCACAGATACGCAGTATTTT. It translates to CASSFRGDGWGTDTQYF.

This clonotype was recorded a few times. The V call is TRBV29-1, the J call TRBJ2-3; 11 positions match TRBD2. The V gene end was trimmed by 3 bases and the J gene end by 2 bases; junction bases not matched to a gene: 4. The germline V gene has CDR1 SQVTM and CDR2 ANQGSEA. The CDR3 runs to 15 residues. The CDR3 coding sequence is TGCAGCGTTGACGGGACTAGCGGATACACAGATACGCAGTATTTT. Residues: CSVDGTSGYTDTQYF.

J is TRBJ1-2 and V is TRBV3-1; maybe TRBD1 (5 bases). Germline lookup yields CDR1 LGHDT and CDR2 YNNKEL (reference sequence). V was pared by 4 bases and J by 5 bases, with 17 bases between. The CDR3 spans 15 residues. In DNA form, the CDR3 reads TGTGCCAGCAGCCTAAATCCCCCGACAGCATATGGCTACACCTTC. It encodes CASSLNPPTAYGYTF.

This clonotype was seen ten or more times. The chain joins TRBV7-3 to TRBJ2-5, with 8 bases matching TRBD1. J gave up 5 bases and V 5 bases, and 7 bases lay outside the gene matches. This CDR3 contains 14 residues. The germline V gene encodes CDR1 SGHTA and CDR2 FQGTGA. Here the CDR3 reads CASSRQGQGETQYF. The CDR3 bases are TGTGCCAGCAGCCGACAGGGGCAGGGGGAGACCCAGTACTTC. Filled out from reference TRBV7-3 and TRBJ2-5, the complete variable domain reads GAGVSQTPSNKVTEKGKYVELRCDPISGHTALYWYRQSLGQGPEFLIYFQGTGAADDSGLPNDRFFAVRPEGSVSTLKIQRTERGDSAVYLCASSRQGQGETQYFGPGTRLLVL.

This rearrangement joins TRBV11-3 to TRBJ2-2, with D possibly TRBD1 on 5 matching bases. The V and J ends lost 5 bases and 2 bases respectively, with 6 bases between them. CDR1 is SGHNT, CDR2 YENEEA, per germline. CDR3 size: 13 residues. The CDR3 DNA reads as TGTGCCAGCAGCGGACACAACACCGGGGAGCTGTTTTTT. Amino acid sequence: CASSGHNTGELFF.

This chain links TRBV7-8 with TRBJ1-6; the D gene is possibly TRBD1 (6 bases). The CDR3 contains 16 residues. V lost 5 bases to trimming and J lost 5 bases, with 16 bases between them. Germline lookup yields CDR1 SGHVS and CDR2 FQNEAQ. The CDR3 sequence: CASSQYGTKNNSPLHF. CDR3 sequence (DNA): TGTGCCAGCAGCCAATACGGGACAAAGAATAATTCACCCCTCCACTTT.

The table lists this clonotype with a few counts. This chain connects TRBV6-2 or TRBV6-3 to TRBJ2-6, with D uncertain. This CDR3 has 17 amino acids. V was trimmed by 3 bases and J by 0 bases, leaving 12 bases between them. Germline loops: CDR1 MNHEY, CDR2 SVGEGT. CDR3 coding DNA: TGTGCCAGCAGTTATGGGCACGCCGACTCTGGGGCCAACGTCCTGACTTTC. Encoded protein: CASSYGHADSGANVLTF.

This clonotype was seen ten or more times. The junction departs from germline at one end; a sequencing error may be responsible. The rearrangement links TRBV20-1 to TRBJ1-4; TRBD1 matches at 8 bases. This CDR3 has 11 residues. Germline CDR1 DFQATT, CDR2 SNEGSKA (reference sequence). Here the CDR3 reads CLGQGNEKLFF. The CDR3 DNA reads as TGTCTCGGACAGGGTAATGAAAAACTGTTTTTT.

Only a few counts were recorded for this clonotype. This chain connects TRBV20-1 to TRBJ2-1; weak D call: TRBD2 (5 bases). The CDR3 runs to 12 residues. Germline loops: CDR1 DFQATT, CDR2 SNEGSKA (reference sequence). V shed 5 bases and J shed 5 bases, with 10 bases lying between them. CDR3 protein: CSADGLDNEQFF. CDR3 in DNA: TGCAGTGCTGATGGACTCGACAATGAGCAGTTCTTC.

This clonotype was seen ten or more times. The chain has TRBV4-3 and TRBJ2-5; D might be TRBD2 (7 bases). Germline V lookup: CDR1 LGHNA, CDR2 YSLEER. The CDR3 has 16 residues. The V gene lost 2 bases and the J gene lost 4 bases, with 17 bases spanning the gap. The CDR3 spells CASSQFRGGAGETQYF. DNA of the CDR3: TGCGCCAGCAGCCAATTTAGGGGGGGAGCGGGAGAGACCCAGTACTTC.

This chain uses TRBV7-2 with TRBJ2-5, with 8 nucleotides matching TRBD2. Trimming at V came to 8 bases and at J to 4 bases, leaving 12 bases not matched to a gene. This CDR3 is 15 amino acids long. Looked up from germline, CDR1 is SGHTA and CDR2 is FQGNSA. The CDR3 bases are TGTGCCAGCGCCCCCGGACTAGCCCTTCGAGAGACCCAGTACTTC. The encoded protein is CASAPGLALRETQYF.

This clonotype was counted only a few times. This chain links TRBV3-1 with TRBJ1-2; D ambiguous. The CDR3 consists of 15 residues. Germline V CDR1 and CDR2: LGHDT, YNNKEL (reference sequence). Between the trimmed V and J ends, which lost 1 base and 3 bases, there was a span of 12 bases. The DNA of the CDR3 is TGTGCCAGCAGCCAAGGGGAGGCAGTAGACTATGGCTACACCTTC. It is translated as CASSQGEAVDYGYTF.

The chain links TRBV15 to TRBJ1-5, with D possibly TRBD1 on 5 matching bases. CDR1 LNHNV and CDR2 YYDKDF come from the germline V gene (reference sequence). CDR3 size: 15 residues. Trimming pared 5 bases from V and 6 bases from J, leaving 17 bases between. As DNA, the CDR3 is TGTGCCACCAGCCCAACGGGGGACCGAGGTCAGCCCCAGCATTTT. Translation: CATSPTGDRGQPQHF.

This chain's CDR3 is CASSEGGTYEQYF. In DNA, the CDR3 is TGTGCCAGCAGTGAAGGCGGCACCTACGAGCAGTACTTC. J is TRBJ2-7 and V is TRBV25-1; D is uncertain. Germline V gene data show CDR1 as MGHDK and CDR2 as SYGVNS. CDR3 length equals 13 residues. V lost 2 bases and J lost 2, with 7 bases in between.

The chain uses TRBV7-2 and TRBJ1-4; D perhaps matches TRBD1 (6 bases). V was shortened by 6 bases and J by 3 bases, with 11 bases between the two germline ends. The germline gives CDR1 SGHTA, CDR2 FQGNSA. The CDR3 length is 14 residues. The CDR3 nucleotides are TGTGCCAGCAGTAGAGGGGGTTCTAATGAAAAACTGTTTTTT. This codes for CASSRGGSNEKLFF.

This chain joins TRBV10-3 and TRBJ2-4; 7 bases map to TRBD1. The CDR3 is made up of 14 amino acids. The germline V gene has CDR1 ENHRY and CDR2 SYGVKD. V gave up 0 bases and J gave up 6 bases; unmatched junction bases: 2. In DNA, the CDR3 is TGTGCCATCAGTGAGTCAGGGGGCAGAAACATTCAGTACTTC. Its protein is CAISESGGRNIQYF.

In the case of this clonotype: At one end the junction does not follow the germline gene, possibly because of a read error. Written as DNA, the CDR3 is TGTGCAAGCAGTACCACAGGGGGCGCGGTTCAGCCCCAGCATTTT. Translating it yields CASSTTGGAVQPQHF. The chain carries TRBV6-5 and TRBJ1-5; 9 bases line up with TRBD1. CDR3 length equals 15 residues. Germline V gives CDR1 MNHEY, CDR2 SVGAGI.

This clonotype was detected ten times or more. At one end the junction does not follow the germline gene, possibly because of a read error. The chain employs TRBV7-7 and TRBJ2-5; perhaps TRBD2 as D (5 bases). The V gene's germline CDR1 is SSHAT and CDR2 FNYEAQ (reference sequence). CDR3 length: 15 amino acids. The CDR3 DNA reads as TGTGCTAGCACCCGGGGTTTAAACCTCCAAGAGACCCAGTACTTC. Encoded protein: CASTRGLNLQETQYF. The complete variable domain, with remaining parts taken from reference TRBV7-7 and TRBJ2-5, reads GAGVSQSPRYKVTKRGQDVTLRCDPISSHATLYWYQQALGQGPEFLTYFNYEAQPDKSGLPSDRFSAERPEGSISTLTIQRTEQRDSAMYRCASTRGLNLQETQYFGPGTRLLVL.

V and J are TRBV5-5 and TRBJ2-1; TRBD2 agrees at 10 bases. This CDR3 comprises 15 residues. V was clipped by 2 bases and J by 4 bases; unmatched bases: 3. The germline gives CDR1 SGHKS, CDR2 YYEKEE (reference sequence). Here the CDR3 reads CASSFGAGGYNEQFF. CDR3 nucleotides: TGTGCCAGCAGCTTTGGAGCGGGGGGGTACAATGAGCAGTTCTTC.

This clonotype has more than one count but fewer than ten. The chain is built from TRBV3-1 and TRBJ1-2; D is ambiguous. Germline V gene sequence: CDR1 LGHDT, CDR2 YNNKEL (reference sequence). Between the trimmed V and J ends, which lost 6 bases and 4 bases, there was a span of 9 bases. The CDR3 loop spans 12 amino acids. CDR3 sequence reads: CASSLGIYGYTF. In nucleotides, the CDR3 is TGTGCCAGCAGTCTGGGGATCTATGGCTACACCTTC.

The chain recombines TRBV12-3 or TRBV12-4 with TRBJ2-1, with 9 nucleotides matching TRBD1. V lost 3 bases and J lost 0; bases outside the gene matches: 6. This CDR3 has 17 amino acids. The CDR3 spells CASSLGQGPYSYNEQFF. The CDR3 DNA sequence: TGTGCCAGCAGTTTGGGACAGGGCCCCTACTCCTACAATGAGCAGTTCTTC.